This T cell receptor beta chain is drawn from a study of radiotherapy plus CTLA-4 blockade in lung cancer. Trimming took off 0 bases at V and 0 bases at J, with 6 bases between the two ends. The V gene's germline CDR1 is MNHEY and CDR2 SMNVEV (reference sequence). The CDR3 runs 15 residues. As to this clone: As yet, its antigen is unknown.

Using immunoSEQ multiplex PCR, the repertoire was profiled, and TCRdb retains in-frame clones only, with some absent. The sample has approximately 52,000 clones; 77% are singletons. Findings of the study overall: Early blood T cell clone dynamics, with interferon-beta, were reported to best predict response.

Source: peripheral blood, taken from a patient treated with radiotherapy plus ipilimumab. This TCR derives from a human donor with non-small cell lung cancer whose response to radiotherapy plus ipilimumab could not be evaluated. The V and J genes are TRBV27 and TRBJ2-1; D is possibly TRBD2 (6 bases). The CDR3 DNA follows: TGTGCCAGCAGTTTATCGGGGGGCTCCTACAATGAGCAGTTCTTC. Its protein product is CASSLSGGSYNEQFF.